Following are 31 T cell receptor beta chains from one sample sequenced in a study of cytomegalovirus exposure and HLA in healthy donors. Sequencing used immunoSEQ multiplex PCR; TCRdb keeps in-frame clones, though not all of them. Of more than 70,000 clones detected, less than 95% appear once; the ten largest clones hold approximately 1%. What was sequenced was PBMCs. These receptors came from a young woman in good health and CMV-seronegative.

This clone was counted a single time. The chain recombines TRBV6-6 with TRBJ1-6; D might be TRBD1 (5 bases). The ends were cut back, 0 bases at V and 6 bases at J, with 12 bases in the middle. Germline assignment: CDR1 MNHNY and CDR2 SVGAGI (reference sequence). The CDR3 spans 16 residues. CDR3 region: CASSYSRRELNSPLHF. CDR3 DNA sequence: TGTGCCAGCAGTTACTCACGCAGGGAACTTAATTCACCCCTCCACTTT.

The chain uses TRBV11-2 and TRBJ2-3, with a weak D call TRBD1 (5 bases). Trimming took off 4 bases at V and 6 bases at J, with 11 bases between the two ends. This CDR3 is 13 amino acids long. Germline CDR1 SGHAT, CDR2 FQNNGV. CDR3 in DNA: TGTGCCAGCAGCTACCGAAGGGGTGATACGCAGTATTTT. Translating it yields CASSYRRGDTQYF.

The CDR3 protein is CASSRTGGATNEKLFF. In DNA, the CDR3 is TGTGCCAGCAGCCGGACAGGGGGTGCAACTAATGAAAAACTGTTTTTT. The chain joins TRBV11-2 to TRBJ1-4; 10 nucleotides align to TRBD1. Germline V lookup: CDR1 SGHAT, CDR2 FQNNGV. The trim removed 5 bases at V and 0 bases at J, leaving 3 bases unmatched. This CDR3 region has 16 residues. Full variable domain (missing parts from reference TRBV11-2 and TRBJ1-4): EAGVAQSPRYKIIEKRQSVAFWCNPISGHATLYWYQQILGQGPKLLIQFQNNGVVDDSQLPKDRFSAERLKGVDSTLKIQPAKLEDSAVYLCASSRTGGATNEKLFFGSGTQLSVL.

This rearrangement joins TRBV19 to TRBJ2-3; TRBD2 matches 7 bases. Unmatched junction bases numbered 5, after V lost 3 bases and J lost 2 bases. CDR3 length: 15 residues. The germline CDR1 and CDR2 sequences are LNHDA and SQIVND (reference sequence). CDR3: CASSIGTTPTDTQYF. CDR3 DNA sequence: TGTGCCAGTAGTATCGGGACTACCCCCACAGATACGCAGTATTTT. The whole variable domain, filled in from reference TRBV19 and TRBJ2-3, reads DGGITQSPKYLFRKEGQNVTLSCEQNLNHDAMYWYRQDPGQGLRLIYYSQIVNDFQKGDIAEGYSVSREKKESFPLTVTSAQKNPTAFYLCASSIGTTPTDTQYFGPGTRLTVL.

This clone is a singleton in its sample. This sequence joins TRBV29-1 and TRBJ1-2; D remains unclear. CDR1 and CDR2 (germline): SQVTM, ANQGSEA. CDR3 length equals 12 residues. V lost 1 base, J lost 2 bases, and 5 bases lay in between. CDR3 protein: CSVEGQNYGYTF. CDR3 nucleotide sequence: TGCAGCGTTGAAGGGCAGAACTATGGCTACACCTTC.

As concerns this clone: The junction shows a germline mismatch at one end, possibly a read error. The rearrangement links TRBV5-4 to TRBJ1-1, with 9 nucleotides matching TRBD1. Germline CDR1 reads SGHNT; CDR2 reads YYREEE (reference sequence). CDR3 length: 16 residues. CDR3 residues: CASSGKDRGLNIEAFF. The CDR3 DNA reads TGTGCCAGCAGCGGGAAGGACAGGGGCCTGAACATTGAAGCTTTCTTT.

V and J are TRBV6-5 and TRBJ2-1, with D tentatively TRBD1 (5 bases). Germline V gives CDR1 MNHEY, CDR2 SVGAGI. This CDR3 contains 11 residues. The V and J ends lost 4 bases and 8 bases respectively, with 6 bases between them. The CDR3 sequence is CASSFRDEQFF. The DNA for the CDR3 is TGTGCCAGCAGTTTCAGGGATGAGCAGTTCTTC.

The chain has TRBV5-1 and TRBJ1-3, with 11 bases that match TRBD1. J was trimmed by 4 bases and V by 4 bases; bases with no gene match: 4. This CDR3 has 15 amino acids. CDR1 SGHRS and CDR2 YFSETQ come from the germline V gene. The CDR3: CASSRTGGGGNTIYF. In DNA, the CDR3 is TGCGCCAGCAGCAGGACAGGGGGCGGGGGAAACACCATATATTTT.

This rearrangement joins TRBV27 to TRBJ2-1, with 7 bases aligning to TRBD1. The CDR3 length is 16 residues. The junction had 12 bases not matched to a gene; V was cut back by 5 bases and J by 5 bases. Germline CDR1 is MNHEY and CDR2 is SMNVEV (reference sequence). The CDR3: CASSDRQGEGHNEQFF. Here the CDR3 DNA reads TGTGCCAGCAGTGACCGACAGGGCGAGGGGCACAATGAGCAGTTCTTC.

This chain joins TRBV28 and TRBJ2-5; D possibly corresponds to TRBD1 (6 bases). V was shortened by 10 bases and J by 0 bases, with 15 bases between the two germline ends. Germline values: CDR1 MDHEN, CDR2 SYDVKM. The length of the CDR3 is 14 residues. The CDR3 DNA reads TGTGCCACCGGGGACACAGGGTACCAAGAGACCCAGTACTTC. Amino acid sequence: CATGDTGYQETQYF.

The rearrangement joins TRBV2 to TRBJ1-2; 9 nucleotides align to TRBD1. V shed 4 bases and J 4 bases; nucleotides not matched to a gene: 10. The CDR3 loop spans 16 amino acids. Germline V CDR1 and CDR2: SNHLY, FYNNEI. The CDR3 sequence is CASSGDRALRAYGYTF. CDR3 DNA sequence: TGTGCCAGCAGTGGGGACAGGGCTTTGCGGGCCTATGGCTACACCTTC. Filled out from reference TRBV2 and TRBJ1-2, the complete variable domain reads EPEVTQTPSHQVTQMGQEVILRCVPISNHLYFYWYRQILGQKVEFLVSFYNNEISEKSEIFDDQFSVERPDGSNFTLKIRSTKLEDSAMYFCASSGDRALRAYGYTFGSGTRLTVV.

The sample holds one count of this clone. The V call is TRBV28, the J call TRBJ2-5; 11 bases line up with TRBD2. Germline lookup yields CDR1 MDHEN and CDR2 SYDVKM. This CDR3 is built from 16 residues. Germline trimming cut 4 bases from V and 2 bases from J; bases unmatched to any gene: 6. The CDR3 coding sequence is TGTGCCAGCAGTTCCCCTAGCGGGAGGCCTCAAGAGACCCAGTACTTC. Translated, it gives CASSSPSGRPQETQYF.

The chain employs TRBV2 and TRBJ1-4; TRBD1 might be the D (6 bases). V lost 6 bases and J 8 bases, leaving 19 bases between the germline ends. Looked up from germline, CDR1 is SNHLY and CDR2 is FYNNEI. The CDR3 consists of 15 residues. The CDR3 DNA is TGTGCCAGCAGGGAATTACGCGGGGGGCGAGAAAAACTGTTTTTT. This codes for CASRELRGGREKLFF.

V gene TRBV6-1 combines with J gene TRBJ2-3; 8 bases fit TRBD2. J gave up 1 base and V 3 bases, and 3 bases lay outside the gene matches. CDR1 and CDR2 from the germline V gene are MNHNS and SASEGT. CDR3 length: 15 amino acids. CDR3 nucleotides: TGTGCCAGCAGTGAGTTGCGGGGGGGCACAGATACGCAGTATTTT. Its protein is CASSELRGGTDTQYF.

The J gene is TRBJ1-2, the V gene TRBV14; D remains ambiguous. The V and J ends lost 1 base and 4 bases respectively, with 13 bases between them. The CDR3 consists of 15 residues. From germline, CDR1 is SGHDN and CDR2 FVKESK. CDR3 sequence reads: CASSQVGVPLYGYTF. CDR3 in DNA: TGTGCCAGCAGCCAAGTCGGGGTCCCCCTCTATGGCTACACCTTC.

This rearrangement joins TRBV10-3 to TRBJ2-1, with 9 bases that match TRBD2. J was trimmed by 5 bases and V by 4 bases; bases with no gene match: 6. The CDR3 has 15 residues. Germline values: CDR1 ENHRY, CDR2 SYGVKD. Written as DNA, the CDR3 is TGTGCCATCAGTGGAGATAGCGGGAGCAACAATGAGCAGTTCTTC. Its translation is CAISGDSGSNNEQFF.

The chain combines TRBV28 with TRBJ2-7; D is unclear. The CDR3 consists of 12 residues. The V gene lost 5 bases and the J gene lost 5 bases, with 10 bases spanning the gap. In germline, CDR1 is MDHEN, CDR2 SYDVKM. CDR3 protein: CASSHSKDEQYF. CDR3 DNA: TGTGCCAGCAGTCACAGCAAGGACGAGCAGTACTTC. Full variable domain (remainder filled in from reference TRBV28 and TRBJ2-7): DVKVTQSSRYLVKRTGEKVFLECVQDMDHENMFWYRQDPGLGLRLIYFSYDVKMKEKGDIPEGYSVSREKKERFSLILESASTNQTSMYLCASSHSKDEQYFGPGTRLTVT.

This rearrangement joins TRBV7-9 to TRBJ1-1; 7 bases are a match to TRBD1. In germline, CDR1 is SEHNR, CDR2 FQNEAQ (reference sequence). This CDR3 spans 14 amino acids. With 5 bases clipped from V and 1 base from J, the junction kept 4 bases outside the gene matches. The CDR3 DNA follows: TGTGCCAGCAGCCCACAGGGGTCGAACACTGAAGCTTTCTTT. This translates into CASSPQGSNTEAFF.

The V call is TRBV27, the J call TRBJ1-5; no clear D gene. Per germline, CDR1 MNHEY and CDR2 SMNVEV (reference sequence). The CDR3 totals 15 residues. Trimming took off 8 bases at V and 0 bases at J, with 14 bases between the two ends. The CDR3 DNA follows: TGTGCCAGCCGTCTTCGGGGTCATAGCAATCAGCCCCAGCATTTT. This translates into CASRLRGHSNQPQHF.

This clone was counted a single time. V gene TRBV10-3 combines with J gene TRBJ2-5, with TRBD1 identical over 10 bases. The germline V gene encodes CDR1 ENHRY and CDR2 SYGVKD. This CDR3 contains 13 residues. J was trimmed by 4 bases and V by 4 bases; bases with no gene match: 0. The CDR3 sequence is CAISGDRGETQYF. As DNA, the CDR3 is TGTGCCATCAGTGGGGACAGGGGAGAGACCCAGTACTTC.

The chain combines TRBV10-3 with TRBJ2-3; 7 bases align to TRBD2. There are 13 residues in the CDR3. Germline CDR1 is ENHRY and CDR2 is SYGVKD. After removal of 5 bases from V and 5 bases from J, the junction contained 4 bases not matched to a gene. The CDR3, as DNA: TGTGCCATCAGTTACGGGGGGATAGATACGCAGTATTTT. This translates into CAISYGGIDTQYF.

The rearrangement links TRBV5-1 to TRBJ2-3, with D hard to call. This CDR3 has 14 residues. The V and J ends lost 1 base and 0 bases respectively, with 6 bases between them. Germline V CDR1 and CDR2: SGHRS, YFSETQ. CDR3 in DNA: TGCGCCAGCAGCTTGTTGTTAAGCACAGATACGCAGTATTTT. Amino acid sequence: CASSLLLSTDTQYF.

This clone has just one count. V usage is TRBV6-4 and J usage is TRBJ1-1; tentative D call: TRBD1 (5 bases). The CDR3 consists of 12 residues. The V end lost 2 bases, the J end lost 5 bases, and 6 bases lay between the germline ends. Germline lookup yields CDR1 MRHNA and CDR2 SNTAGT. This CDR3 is CASSDGGTEAFF. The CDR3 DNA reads TGTGCCAGCAGTGACGGGGGGACTGAAGCTTTCTTT.

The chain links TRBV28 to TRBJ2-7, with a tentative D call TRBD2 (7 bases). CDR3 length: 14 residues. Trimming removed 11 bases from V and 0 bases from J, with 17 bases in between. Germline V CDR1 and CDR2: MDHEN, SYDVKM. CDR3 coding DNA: TGTGCCTGCTCCGAAGGGGGGGTCTCCTACGAGCAGTACTTC. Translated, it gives CACSEGGVSYEQYF.

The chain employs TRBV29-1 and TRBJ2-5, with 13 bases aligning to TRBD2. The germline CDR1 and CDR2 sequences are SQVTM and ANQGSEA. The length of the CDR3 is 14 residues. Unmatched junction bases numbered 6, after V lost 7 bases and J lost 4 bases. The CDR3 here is CSATSGGAVETQYF. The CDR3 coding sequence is TGCAGCGCTACTAGCGGGGGGGCCGTAGAGACCCAGTACTTC.

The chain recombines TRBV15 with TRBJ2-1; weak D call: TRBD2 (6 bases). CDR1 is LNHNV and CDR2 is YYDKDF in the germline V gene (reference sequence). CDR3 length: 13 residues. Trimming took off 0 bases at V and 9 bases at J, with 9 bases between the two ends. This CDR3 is CATSRDRDSEQFF. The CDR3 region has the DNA TGTGCCACCAGCAGAGACCGGGACTCTGAGCAGTTCTTC.

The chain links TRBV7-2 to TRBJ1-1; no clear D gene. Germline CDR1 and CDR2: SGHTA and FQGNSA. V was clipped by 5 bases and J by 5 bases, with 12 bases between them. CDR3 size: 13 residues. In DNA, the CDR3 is TGTGCCAGCAGCCCTCAAAGCGGGACTGAAGCTTTCTTT. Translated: CASSPQSGTEAFF.

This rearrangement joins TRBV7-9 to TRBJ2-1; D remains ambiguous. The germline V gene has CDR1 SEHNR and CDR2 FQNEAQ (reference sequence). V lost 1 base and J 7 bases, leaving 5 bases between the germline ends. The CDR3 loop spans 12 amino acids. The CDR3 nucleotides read TGTGCCAGCAGCTTAGTACGGAATGAGCAGTTCTTC. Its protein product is CASSLVRNEQFF.

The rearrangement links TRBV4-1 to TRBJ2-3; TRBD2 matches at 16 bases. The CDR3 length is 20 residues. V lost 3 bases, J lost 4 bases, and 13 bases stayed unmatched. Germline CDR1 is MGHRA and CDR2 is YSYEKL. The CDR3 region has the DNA TGCGCCAGCAGCCATGAGGGACTAGCGGGAGGGCCAGAAGGGTCAGATACGCAGTATTTT. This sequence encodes CASSHEGLAGGPEGSDTQYF.

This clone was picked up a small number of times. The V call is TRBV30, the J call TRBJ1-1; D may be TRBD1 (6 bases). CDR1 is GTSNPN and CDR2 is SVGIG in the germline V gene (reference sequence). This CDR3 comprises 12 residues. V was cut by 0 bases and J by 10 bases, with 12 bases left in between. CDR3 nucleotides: TGTGCCTGGAGTGTATCGGAAGGGGGAGCTTTCTTT. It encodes CAWSVSEGGAFF.

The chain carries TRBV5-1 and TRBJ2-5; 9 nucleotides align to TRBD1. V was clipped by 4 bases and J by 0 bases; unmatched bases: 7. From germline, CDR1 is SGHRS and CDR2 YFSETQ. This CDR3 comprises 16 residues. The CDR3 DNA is TGCGCCAGCAGCCCAGGACAGGGGTTGTACCAAGAGACCCAGTACTTC. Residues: CASSPGQGLYQETQYF.